This paragraph covers one TCR beta chain sequence. The sample comes from a study of blood T cell repertoires in COVID-19. The germline V and J ends were trimmed by 5 bases and 6 bases, with 9 bases remaining between them. Germline loops: CDR1 SGHTA, CDR2 FQGTGA. There are 12 residues in the CDR3. In the authors' workflow: Reference gene primer amplification yielded estimated nucleated cell counts. TCRdb keeps only in-frame clones here, not all; method: immunoSEQ multiplex PCR. From that table come the V and J calls and clone size; the DNA was used to work out D and trimming. Among some 390,000 clones listed, approximately 91% were seen once.

The sample was peripheral blood. The receptor's source is a woman between 40 and 55 years old with COVID-19, enrolled during active disease. The gene calls are TRBV7-3 and TRBJ2-3, with a tentative D call TRBD1 (6 bases). CDR3 nucleotide sequence: TGTGCCAGCAGCATTCAGGGGGATACGCAGTATTTT. It specifies CASSIQGDTQYF.